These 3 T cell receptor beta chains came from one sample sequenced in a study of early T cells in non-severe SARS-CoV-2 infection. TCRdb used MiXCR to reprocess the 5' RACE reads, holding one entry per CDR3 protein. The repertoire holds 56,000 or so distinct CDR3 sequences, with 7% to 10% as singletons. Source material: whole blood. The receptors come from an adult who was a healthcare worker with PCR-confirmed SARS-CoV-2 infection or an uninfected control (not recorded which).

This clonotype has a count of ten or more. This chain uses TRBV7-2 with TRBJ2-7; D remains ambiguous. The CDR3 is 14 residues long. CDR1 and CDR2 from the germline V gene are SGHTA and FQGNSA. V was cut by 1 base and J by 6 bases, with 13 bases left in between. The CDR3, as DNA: TGTGCCAGCAGCTTAGACCCCGACCCCCCCGAGCAGTACTTC. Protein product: CASSLDPDPPEQYF.

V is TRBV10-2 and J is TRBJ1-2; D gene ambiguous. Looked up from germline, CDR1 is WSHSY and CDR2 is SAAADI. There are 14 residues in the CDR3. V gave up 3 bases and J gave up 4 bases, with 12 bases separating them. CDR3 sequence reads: CASSDDGVSYGYTF. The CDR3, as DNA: TGCGCCAGCAGTGATGATGGGGTTTCCTATGGCTACACCTTC.

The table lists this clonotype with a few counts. The CDR3 sequence: CSAGTGGQLAKNIQYF. For the CDR3, the DNA is TGCAGTGCGGGCACCGGGGGACAGTTAGCCAAAAACATTCAGTACTTC. This chain uses TRBV20-1 with TRBJ2-4, with D possibly matching TRBD1 (7 bases). Trimming cost V 6 bases and J 0 bases, with 18 bases left between them. From germline, CDR1 is DFQATT and CDR2 SNEGSKA (reference sequence). The CDR3 consists of 16 residues.